This TCR beta chain derives from a study of OX40 agonist ivuxolimab in advanced cancers. Assay used: immunoSEQ multiplex PCR; TCRdb lists only in-frame clones, some missing. In the table there are some 19,000 clones, about 73% of which are singletons. The germline CDR1 and CDR2 sequences are SGHAT and FQDESV (reference sequence). V lost 3 bases, J lost 7 bases, and 6 bases stayed unmatched. This CDR3 is 15 amino acids long. This clone came up once. This clonotype was sampled from an adult with an advanced solid tumor such as melanoma, head and neck, liver or kidney cancer. The sequencing here drew on CD4+ or CD8+ T cells sorted from blood, taken in a trial of the OX40 agonist ivuxolimab. The V call is TRBV11-1, the J call TRBJ2-1; TRBD1 matches at 10 bases. CDR3 bases: TGTGCCAGCAGCTTTGTGACAGGGGGCGGGAATGAGCAGTTCTTC. Translated: CASSFVTGGGNEQFF.